The rows below give T cell receptor beta chains drawn from one sample of a study of breast tumors, draining lymph nodes, adjacent tissues. TCRdb recomputed calls from the multiplex PCR reads with MiXCR, one row per CDR3 protein. The sample lists about 66,000 distinct CDR3 sequences, roughly 44% occurring once. What was sequenced was breast tumor tissue. The receptors stem from a female donor with breast cancer. Some clones in this sample may be carry-over from other donors' samples. Each CDR3 is given with its conserved first and last residue. D genes are given only for firm matches. The size entry is marked missing in some rows and otherwise reads once, few, many or a size class.

j_gene: TRBJ1-1; abundance: NA; d_gene: NA; v_gene: TRBV6-1; CDR3nt: TGTGCCAGCAGTGAAACGTGGGGGGCCGACACTGAAGCTTTCTTT; CDR3aa: CASSETWGADTEAFF
j_gene: TRBJ2-3; abundance: NA; d_gene: TRBD2; v_gene: TRBV7-2; CDR3nt: TGTGCCAGCAGCGGACTAGCGGGACTCAAACCAGATACGCAGTATTTT; CDR3aa: CASSGLAGLKPDTQYF
j_gene: TRBJ1-5; abundance: many; d_gene: TRBD1; v_gene: TRBV30; CDR3nt: TGTGCCTGGAGTACGCTACAGGGGGCTGGTCAGCCCCAGCATTTT; CDR3aa: CAWSTLQGAGQPQHF
j_gene: TRBJ1-2; abundance: NA; d_gene: NA; v_gene: TRBV20-1; CDR3nt: TGCAGTGCTAGACCCGCTAGCGGGAGGGCGGGAGGAAGTGGCTACACCTTC; CDR3aa: CSARPASGRAGGSGYTF
j_gene: TRBJ2-7; abundance: many; d_gene: NA; v_gene: TRBV6-2/TRBV6-3; CDR3nt: TGTGCCAGCGGGACCCACGAGCAGTACTTC; CDR3aa: CASGTHEQYF
j_gene: TRBJ1-4; abundance: NA; d_gene: NA; v_gene: TRBV20-1; CDR3nt: TGCAGTGCTAGGGTCCATTCAACTAATGAAAAACTGTTTTTT; CDR3aa: CSARVHSTNEKLFF
j_gene: TRBJ2-5; abundance: NA; d_gene: TRBD2; v_gene: TRBV9; CDR3nt: TGTGCCCGACCTAGCGGGAGGGCCTGGGAGACCCAGTACTTC; CDR3aa: CARPSGRAWETQYF
j_gene: TRBJ2-7; abundance: many; d_gene: NA; v_gene: TRBV11-2; CDR3nt: TGTGCCAGCAGCTTAAACTACCGGACCTACGAGCAGTACTTC; CDR3aa: CASSLNYRTYEQYF
j_gene: TRBJ1-5; abundance: many; d_gene: NA; v_gene: TRBV20-1; CDR3nt: TGCAGTGCTAGACGGGAGGGCAGGGGAGGACAGCCCCAGCATTTT; CDR3aa: CSARREGRGGQPQHF
j_gene: TRBJ1-3; abundance: many; d_gene: NA; v_gene: TRBV5-4; CDR3nt: TGTGCCAGCAGCTGGGAGGGGAGAAACACCATATATTTT; CDR3aa: CASSWEGRNTIYF
j_gene: TRBJ1-5; abundance: many; d_gene: NA; v_gene: TRBV6-6; CDR3nt: TGTGCCAGCAGTTACCTCAGTTTTCAGCCCCAGCATTTT; CDR3aa: CASSYLSFQPQHF
j_gene: TRBJ2-7; abundance: few; d_gene: NA; v_gene: TRBV14; CDR3nt: TGTGCCAGCGGCGGGTCCGGGAGCTCCTACGAGCAGTACTTC; CDR3aa: CASGGSGSSYEQYF
j_gene: TRBJ2-5; abundance: NA; d_gene: NA; v_gene: TRBV14; CDR3nt: TGTGCCAGCAGCGCAACAGGGATACAAGAGACCCAGTACTTC; CDR3aa: CASSATGIQETQYF
j_gene: TRBJ2-4; abundance: NA; d_gene: TRBD1; v_gene: TRBV6-5; CDR3nt: TGTGCCAGCAAGAACAGGGGTCACATTCAGTACTTC; CDR3aa: CASKNRGHIQYF
j_gene: TRBJ1-1; abundance: NA; d_gene: NA; v_gene: TRBV19; CDR3nt: TGTGCCAGTTCCGGGACGGCAAACACTGGAGCTTTCTTT; CDR3aa: CASSGTANTGAFF
j_gene: TRBJ2-1; abundance: many; d_gene: TRBD2; v_gene: TRBV15; CDR3nt: TGTGCCACCAGCAGAGAGGCGGGGTGGGGACTAAGCTCCTACAATGAGCAGTTCTTC; CDR3aa: CATSREAGWGLSSYNEQFF
j_gene: TRBJ1-5; abundance: many; d_gene: TRBD1; v_gene: TRBV19; CDR3nt: TGTGCCAGTAGTTGGACAGGGGGCAGTCAGCCCCAGCATTTT; CDR3aa: CASSWTGGSQPQHF
j_gene: TRBJ2-1; abundance: many; d_gene: TRBD2; v_gene: TRBV5-1; CDR3nt: TGCGCCAGCAGCTTGGAGGGGACTAGGGGGGGCGATGAGCAGTTCTTC; CDR3aa: CASSLEGTRGGDEQFF
j_gene: TRBJ1-6; abundance: NA; d_gene: NA; v_gene: TRBV20-1; CDR3nt: TGCAGTGCTACTTCAGGGAATGCTGGTTCACCCCTCCACTTT; CDR3aa: CSATSGNAGSPLHF